Presented here are 22 T cell receptor beta chains from one specimen sequenced in a study of neurological immune-mediated disorders. Time point given: longitudinal time-point 1 (baseline). TCRdb itself ran the 5' RACE reads through MiXCR, one entry per CDR3 protein. The sample carries over 70,000 distinct CDR3 sequences, 10% recorded once. Material: PBMCs. The receptor set was obtained from a man aged 30 to 45 in good health.

This clonotype was seen many times. The CDR3 here is CASSLSGEGAGGANVLTF. In DNA form, the CDR3 reads TGTGCCAGCAGTTTATCAGGGGAGGGGGCGGGTGGGGCCAACGTCCTGACTTTC. J is TRBJ2-6 and V is TRBV28; the D call may be TRBD1 or TRBD2 (7 bases each). The CDR3 runs to 18 residues. Between the trimmed V and J ends, which lost 1 base and 3 bases, there was a span of 16 bases. Germline CDR1 MDHEN, CDR2 SYDVKM.

This clonotype has a count of ten or more. The chain couples TRBV20-1 to TRBJ1-6; no clear D. The CDR3 sequence is 13 residues long. Trimming took 0 bases from V and 7 from J, leaving 7 bases between them. Germline V gives CDR1 DFQATT, CDR2 SNEGSKA (reference sequence). CDR3 amino acids: CSARDSPNSPLHF. DNA of the CDR3: TGCAGTGCTAGAGACTCCCCGAATTCACCCCTCCACTTT.

This sequence joins TRBV6-2 or TRBV6-3 and TRBJ2-3, with 9 bases identical to TRBD2. The V and J ends lost 9 bases and 2 bases, in that order; junction bases with no gene match: 9. Germline assignment: CDR1 MNHEY and CDR2 SVGEGT. The CDR3 contains 15 residues. The CDR3 is CASSGLAHTTDTQYF. The CDR3 DNA reads TGTGCCAGTAGCGGACTAGCGCATACCACAGATACGCAGTATTTT.

This clonotype was seen at least ten times. The chain combines TRBV12-3 or TRBV12-4 with TRBJ2-5, with 12 nucleotides matching TRBD2. The CDR3 totals 14 residues. V shed 6 bases, J shed 5 bases, and the junction held 4 bases outside the gene matches. CDR3 sequence reads: CASSPGTSGETQYF. DNA of the CDR3: TGTGCCAGCAGCCCCGGGACTAGCGGGGAGACCCAGTACTTC.

In its sample, this clonotype was seen many times. J is TRBJ2-7 and V is TRBV5-1, with TRBD2 matching 9 bases. The V gene's germline CDR1 is SGHRS and CDR2 YFSETQ. Trimming cost V 0 bases and J 4 bases; bases outside gene matches: 8. The CDR3 contains 16 residues. CDR3 protein: CASSLEAGGILYEQYF. CDR3 sequence (DNA): TGCGCCAGCAGCTTGGAGGCGGGAGGGATTTTGTACGAGCAGTACTTC.

This clonotype was picked up many times. This chain uses TRBV11-2 with TRBJ2-7, with a tentative D call TRBD2 (6 bases). The CDR3 extends over 15 amino acids. V was shortened by 0 bases and J by 2 bases, with 11 bases between the two germline ends. Germline loops: CDR1 SGHAT, CDR2 FQNNGV. DNA for the CDR3: TGTGCCAGCAGCTTAGATCCGGCGGGGACCTACGAGCAGTACTTC. This codes for CASSLDPAGTYEQYF.

The sample holds many counts of this clonotype. V usage is TRBV4-1 and J usage is TRBJ2-6; possibly TRBD1 for D (7 bases). Germline-derived CDR1 and CDR2 are MGHRA and YSYEKL. This CDR3 is built from 16 residues. Trimming cost V 8 bases and J 4 bases, with 18 bases left between them. CDR3 protein: CASGGAGGTGANVLTF. CDR3 nucleotide sequence: TGCGCCAGCGGCGGGGCAGGGGGGACCGGGGCCAACGTCCTGACTTTC.

There are many counts of this clonotype. This rearrangement joins TRBV5-5 to TRBJ1-1; 7 positions agree with TRBD1. Germline values: CDR1 SGHKS, CDR2 YYEKEE (reference sequence). The CDR3 extends over 15 amino acids. With V trimmed by 0 bases and J by 5 bases, 7 bases remained unmatched. CDR3: CASSLAVLTGTEAFF. CDR3 bases: TGTGCCAGCAGCTTGGCGGTACTGACAGGGACTGAAGCTTTCTTT.

This clonotype was detected ten times or more. The CDR3 reads CASSPIRGSRQPQHF. In DNA form, the CDR3 reads TGTGCCAGCAGTCCCATAAGAGGTTCGCGGCAGCCCCAGCATTTT. The gene calls are TRBV12-3 or TRBV12-4 and TRBJ1-5; D gene ambiguous. The CDR3 sequence is 15 residues long. The ends were cut back, 5 bases at V and 7 bases at J, with 18 bases in the middle.

Worth noting for this clonotype: One junction end does not reproduce the germline sequence, and a read error may be involved. The V call is TRBV12-3 or TRBV12-4, the J call TRBJ1-1; no definite D call. CDR3 length equals 13 residues. The CDR3 DNA reads TGTTCCAGCAGTTTATCAGAGAACACTGAAGCTTTCTTT. It specifies CSSSLSENTEAFF.

This clonotype was detected ten times or more. The chain couples TRBV11-2 to TRBJ1-1, with D perhaps TRBD1 (5 bases). The CDR3 runs 12 residues. CDR1 is SGHAT and CDR2 is FQNNGV in the germline V gene. The ends were cut back, 5 bases at V and 11 bases at J, with 15 bases in the middle. The CDR3, as DNA: TGTGCCAGCAGCCGGACGGGACTAGGGGCTTTCTTT. This codes for CASSRTGLGAFF.

On this clonotype itself: A much larger clone lies one base from this, so it may be a read error. The chain couples TRBV5-1 to TRBJ2-7; a weak D match, TRBD1 (5 bases). Germline CDR1 SGHRS, CDR2 YFSETQ. This CDR3 is built from 11 residues. In nucleotides, the CDR3 is TGCTCCAGCAGCTCCCAGGGCGAGCAGTACTTC. Protein: CSSSSQGEQYF.

This clonotype came up many times. This chain's CDR3 is CASSQRDTGIEAFF. DNA for the CDR3: TGTGCCAGCAGCCAACGGGACACGGGTATTGAAGCTTTCTTT. The rearrangement links TRBV4-2 to TRBJ1-1; TRBD1 might be the D (6 bases). V gave up 2 bases and J gave up 7 bases, with 14 bases separating them. Germline CDR1 is LGHNA and CDR2 is YNFKEQ. This CDR3 spans 14 amino acids.

This clonotype showed up many times. The chain joins TRBV20-1 to TRBJ2-3, with D uncertain. V lost 1 base, J lost 0 bases, and 11 bases lay in between. Per germline, CDR1 DFQATT and CDR2 SNEGSKA (reference sequence). This CDR3 is built from 15 residues. CDR3 nucleotides: TGCAGTGCTAGAGCCGTCGGAACTAGCACAGATACGCAGTATTTT. Its protein product is CSARAVGTSTDTQYF.

This clonotype occurred many times. The chain is built from TRBV19 and TRBJ1-5, with 8 bases that match TRBD1. This CDR3 has 15 residues. The J segment lost 2 bases and the V segment lost 8 bases, leaving 8 bases of the junction unmatched. CDR1 and CDR2 (germline): LNHDA, SQIVND (reference sequence). CDR3 protein: CASPKTTGGNQPQHF. The DNA for the CDR3 is TGTGCCAGTCCGAAAACGACAGGGGGCAATCAGCCCCAGCATTTT.

This clonotype has at least ten counts. The chain is built from TRBV20-1 and TRBJ1-6; possible D gene TRBD1, 5 bases. Trimming left V 3 bases short and J 17 bases short, with 14 bases between. Germline assignment: CDR1 DFQATT and CDR2 SNEGSKA (reference sequence). This CDR3 is 11 amino acids long. CDR3 in DNA: TGCAGTGCTAGCCCCGGGACCCTATTCCACTTT. This codes for CSASPGTLFHF.

Remarks on this clonotype: This may be a read error: a much more frequent sequence differs by one nucleotide. V and J are TRBV19 and TRBJ2-5; D unclear. The germline V and J ends were trimmed by 3 bases and 5 bases, with 4 bases remaining between them. Germline V gives CDR1 LNHDA, CDR2 SQIVND (reference sequence). This CDR3 spans 11 amino acids. The CDR3 sequence is CASSMRETQYF. The CDR3 DNA reads as TGTGCCAGTAGTATGAGGGAGACCCAGTACTTC.

This clonotype is labeled medium-sized. This chain uses TRBV28 with TRBJ2-7; no clear D gene. With 6 bases removed from V and 2 bases from J, the gap between germline ends came to 5 bases. The CDR3 runs to 11 residues. The germline V gene encodes CDR1 MDHEN and CDR2 SYDVKM. CDR3 protein: CASSPPYEQYF. CDR3 DNA sequence: TGTGCCAGCAGCCCTCCCTACGAGCAGTACTTC.

This clonotype has a count of ten or more. CDR3 DNA sequence: TGCAGTGCTCAAGGGTCGGAGCGGCCGCGAGTCTGGAATGAGCAGTTCTTC. Amino acids: CSAQGSERPRVWNEQFF. The chain combines TRBV20-1 with TRBJ2-1, with D possibly matching TRBD2 (5 bases). Per the germline V gene, CDR1 is DFQATT and CDR2 is SNEGSKA (reference sequence). This CDR3 has 17 amino acids. V lost 5 bases and J lost 7, with 27 bases in between.

In its sample, this clonotype was seen many times. The chain uses TRBV6-6 and TRBJ2-7; D may be TRBD2 (5 bases). Per the germline V gene, CDR1 is MNHNY and CDR2 is SVGAGI (reference sequence). The V and J ends lost 0 bases and 2 bases respectively, with 11 bases between them. This CDR3 comprises 15 residues. The DNA for the CDR3 is TGTGCCAGCAGTTACTCGGGGTCGGGGACCTACGAGCAGTACTTC. This gives the protein CASSYSGSGTYEQYF.

This clonotype was counted many times. The CDR3 DNA reads as TGTGCCAGCAGCAAAGCCGCGCTTACAGATACGCAGTATTTT. Amino acids: CASSKAALTDTQYF. V is TRBV21-1 and J is TRBJ2-3. TRBV21-1 is recorded as a pseudogene. The CDR3 sequence is 14 residues long.

The chain couples TRBV20-1 to TRBJ2-3; 9 bases are shared with TRBD1. The germline V gene encodes CDR1 DFQATT and CDR2 SNEGSKA (reference sequence). J gave up 4 bases and V 6 bases, and 5 bases lay outside the gene matches. The CDR3 has 13 amino acids. CDR3 in DNA: TGCAGTGCAACGGGACAGGGACCAGATACGCAGTATTTT. Protein sequence: CSATGQGPDTQYF.